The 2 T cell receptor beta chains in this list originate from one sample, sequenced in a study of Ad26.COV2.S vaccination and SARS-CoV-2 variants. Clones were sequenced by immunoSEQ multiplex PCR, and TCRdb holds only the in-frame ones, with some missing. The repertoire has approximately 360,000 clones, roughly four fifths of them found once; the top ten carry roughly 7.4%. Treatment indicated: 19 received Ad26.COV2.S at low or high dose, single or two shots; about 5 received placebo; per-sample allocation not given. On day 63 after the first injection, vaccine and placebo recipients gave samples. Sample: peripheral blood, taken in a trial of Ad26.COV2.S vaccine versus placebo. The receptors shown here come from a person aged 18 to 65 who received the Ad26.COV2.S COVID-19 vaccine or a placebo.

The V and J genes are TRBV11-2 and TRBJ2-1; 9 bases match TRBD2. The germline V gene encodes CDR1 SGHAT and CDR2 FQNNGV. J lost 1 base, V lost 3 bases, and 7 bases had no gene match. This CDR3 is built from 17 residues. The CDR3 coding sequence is TGTGCCAGCAGCTTGGGGACTAGCAGGATTTCCTACAATGAGCAGTTCTTC. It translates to CASSLGTSRISYNEQFF.

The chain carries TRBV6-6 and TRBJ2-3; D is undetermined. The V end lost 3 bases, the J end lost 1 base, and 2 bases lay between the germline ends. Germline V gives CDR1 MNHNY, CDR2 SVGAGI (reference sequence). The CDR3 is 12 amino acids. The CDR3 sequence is CASSYRTDTQYF. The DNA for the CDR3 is TGTGCCAGCAGTTATCGCACAGATACGCAGTATTTT.